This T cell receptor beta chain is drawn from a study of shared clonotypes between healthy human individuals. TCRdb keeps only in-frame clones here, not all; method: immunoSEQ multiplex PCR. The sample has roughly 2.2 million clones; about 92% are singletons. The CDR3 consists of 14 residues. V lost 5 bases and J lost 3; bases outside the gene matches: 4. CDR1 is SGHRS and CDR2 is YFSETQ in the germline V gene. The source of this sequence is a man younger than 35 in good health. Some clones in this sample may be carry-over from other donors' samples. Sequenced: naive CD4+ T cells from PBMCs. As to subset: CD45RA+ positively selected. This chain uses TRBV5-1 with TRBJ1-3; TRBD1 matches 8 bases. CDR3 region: CASRQGAGGNTIYF. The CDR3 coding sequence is TGCGCCAGCAGGCAGGGGGCCGGTGGAAACACCATATATTTT.